The 30 T cell receptor beta chains below come from one sample, sequenced in a study of T cell changes during pregnancy in multiple sclerosis. The assay was immunoSEQ multiplex PCR, and TCRdb's table has in-frame clones only and misses some. This repertoire shows fewer than 60,000 clones, approximately 95% found once; its top ten account for almost 6%. Sequences were derived from CD8+ T cells from peripheral blood mononuclear cells, sampled in the first trimester of pregnancy. The receptors come from a female donor with multiple sclerosis, enrolled in a pregnancy study.

This chain uses TRBV27 with TRBJ2-5; maybe TRBD2 (7 bases). Germline lookup yields CDR1 MNHEY and CDR2 SMNVEV (reference sequence). The CDR3 runs 13 residues. Trimming pared 8 bases from V and 7 bases from J, leaving 17 bases between. CDR3 protein: CASSSNGGATQYF. CDR3 sequence (DNA): TGTGCCAGCTCCTCTAATGGGGGGGCGACCCAGTACTTC.

This rearrangement joins TRBV27 to TRBJ2-7; 8 bases fit TRBD1. The CDR3 runs to 16 residues. The trim removed 2 bases at V and 2 bases at J, leaving 8 bases unmatched. The V gene's germline CDR1 is MNHEY and CDR2 SMNVEV (reference sequence). The CDR3 coding sequence is TGTGCCAGCAGTTTACAGGCGGGACAGGCCACCTACGAGCAGTACTTC. Its protein product is CASSLQAGQATYEQYF.

This clone has only one observation. The J gene is TRBJ2-1, the V gene TRBV27; maybe TRBD1 (5 bases). Germline loops: CDR1 MNHEY, CDR2 SMNVEV (reference sequence). Trimming removed 7 bases from V and 5 bases from J, with 27 bases in between. The CDR3 spans 18 residues. The CDR3 protein is CASTVRFRVWDTDNEQFF. CDR3 nucleotide sequence: TGTGCCAGCACCGTACGATTCAGGGTGTGGGATACGGACAATGAGCAGTTCTTC.

This chain connects TRBV4-1 to TRBJ2-1; 13 nucleotides match TRBD2. This CDR3 spans 16 amino acids. The germline gives CDR1 MGHRA, CDR2 YSYEKL. Losses at the gene ends were 4 bases for V and 10 bases for J; bases not matched to a gene: 10. The CDR3 sequence: CASSLQLAGGPQEQFF. CDR3 coding DNA: TGCGCCAGCAGCCTTCAACTAGCGGGAGGGCCCCAGGAGCAGTTCTTC.

The rearrangement uses TRBV14 and TRBJ1-2; D perhaps matches TRBD1 (6 bases). V lost 0 bases and J 7 bases, leaving 9 bases between the germline ends. This CDR3 has 13 amino acids. Germline CDR1 SGHDN, CDR2 FVKESK. DNA for the CDR3: TGTGCCAGCAGCCAAGATCTAGGGGGTGGCTACACCTTC. Translation gives CASSQDLGGGYTF.

The CDR3 spells CASSVESGTSTDTQYF. The CDR3 coding sequence is TGTGCCAGCAGCGTAGAGTCCGGGACTAGCACAGATACGCAGTATTTT. This chain joins TRBV9 and TRBJ2-3; D might be TRBD2 (6 bases). The V end lost 0 bases, the J end lost 0 bases, and 11 bases lay between the germline ends. CDR1 is SGDLS and CDR2 is YYNGEE in the germline V gene. This CDR3 has 16 amino acids.

This chain links TRBV7-3 with TRBJ1-1; D remains unclear. Germline V lookup: CDR1 SGHTA, CDR2 FQGTGA. The CDR3 has 14 amino acids. Between the trimmed V and J ends, which lost 4 bases and 6 bases, there was a span of 15 bases. The chain's CDR3 is CASSSGMSSAEAFF. CDR3 DNA sequence: TGTGCCAGCAGCTCGGGAATGAGTAGTGCTGAAGCTTTCTTT.

The J gene is TRBJ1-2, the V gene TRBV4-1; no firm D call. V lost 0 bases and J 5 bases, leaving 13 bases between the germline ends. The CDR3 sequence is 15 residues long. Germline CDR1 and CDR2: MGHRA and YSYEKL. This CDR3 reads CASSQDLTTIYGYTF. Written as DNA, the CDR3 is TGCGCCAGCAGCCAAGATTTAACAACCATTTATGGCTACACCTTC.

The chain carries TRBV7-2 and TRBJ2-7, with TRBD1 identical over 10 bases. The V and J ends lost 0 bases and 5 bases, in that order; junction bases with no gene match: 4. Germline V CDR1 and CDR2: SGHTA, FQGNSA. The CDR3 totals 15 residues. CDR3 residues: CASSLAGQGTNEQYF. DNA of the CDR3: TGTGCCAGCAGCTTAGCGGGACAGGGGACCAACGAGCAGTACTTC. The whole variable domain, remainder taken from reference TRBV7-2 and TRBJ2-7, is GAGVSQSPSNKVTEKGKDVELRCDPISGHTALYWYRQSLGQGLEFLIYFQGNSAPDKSGLPSDRFSAERTGGSVSTLTIQRTQQEDSAVYLCASSLAGQGTNEQYFGPGTRLTVT.

This clone has more than one count but fewer than ten. The chain joins TRBV30 to TRBJ2-1, with 9 bases lining up with TRBD1. In germline, CDR1 is GTSNPN, CDR2 SVGIG (reference sequence). The CDR3 is 16 residues long. Germline trimming cut 0 bases from V and 3 bases from J; bases unmatched to any gene: 6. CDR3 nucleotides: TGTGCCTGGAGTGTAATGGGGGACAGGGTCTACAATGAGCAGTTCTTC. Its translation: CAWSVMGDRVYNEQFF.

The rearrangement joins TRBV27 to TRBJ1-2; no reliable D call. The CDR3 is 12 amino acids. V was cut by 3 bases and J by 6 bases, with 8 bases left in between. Germline V gene data show CDR1 as MNHEY and CDR2 as SMNVEV (reference sequence). CDR3 DNA sequence: TGTGCCAGCAGTTTGACGGGAGATGGCTACACCTTC. Translated, it gives CASSLTGDGYTF.

V is TRBV6-1 and J is TRBJ1-2; D not resolved. CDR3 size: 15 residues. From germline, CDR1 is MNHNS and CDR2 SASEGT. V was trimmed by 0 bases and J by 0 bases, leaving 8 bases between them. The CDR3 region has the DNA TGTGCCAGCAGTGAAGCGCTGGGAGCTAACTATGGCTACACCTTC. Its translation is CASSEALGANYGYTF.

This clone was seen just once. V usage is TRBV7-9 and J usage is TRBJ2-1, with D possibly TRBD1 on 5 matching bases. Trimming took 2 bases from V and 5 from J, leaving 7 bases between them. CDR3 size: 13 residues. CDR1 and CDR2 from the germline V gene are SEHNR and FQNEAQ (reference sequence). CDR3 loop: CASSLQGHNEQFF. The DNA for the CDR3 is TGTGCCAGCAGCTTACAGGGCCACAATGAGCAGTTCTTC.

The chain uses TRBV4-1 and TRBJ2-7; TRBD2 matches at 8 bases. Germline V CDR1 and CDR2: MGHRA, YSYEKL. Trimming took 2 bases from V and 2 from J; bases not matched to a gene: 2. The CDR3 has 14 amino acids. The CDR3 nucleotides read TGCGCCAGCAGCCAAACACTAGCGGCCTACGAGCAGTACTTC. This sequence encodes CASSQTLAAYEQYF.

V is TRBV4-1 and J is TRBJ2-1; 13 bases fit TRBD2. Germline V gives CDR1 MGHRA, CDR2 YSYEKL. V was pared by 3 bases and J by 9 bases, with 8 bases of the junction left unmatched. The CDR3 covers 16 residues. The DNA of the CDR3 is TGCGCCAGCAGCCATTTAGGGACTAGCGGGATCGGTGAGCAGTTCTTC. Protein sequence: CASSHLGTSGIGEQFF.

V gene TRBV23-1 combines with J gene TRBJ1-5; the match to TRBD1 covers 7 bases. TRBV23-1 is noted as an ORF with a role that remains uncertain. V lost 8 bases to trimming and J lost 0 bases; unmatched junction nucleotides: 1. The CDR3 loop spans 13 amino acids. CDR3 residues: CASGTDSNQPQHF. CDR3 DNA: TGCGCCAGCGGGACAGATAGCAATCAGCCCCAGCATTTT.

The chain recombines TRBV7-9 with TRBJ2-1; perhaps TRBD2 as D (5 bases). Trimming left V 1 base short and J 3 bases short, with 13 bases between. Germline V CDR1 and CDR2: SEHNR, FQNEAQ (reference sequence). This CDR3 is built from 16 residues. In DNA form, the CDR3 reads TGTGCCAGCAGCTTAGTGCAACGGGGTGGCTACAATGAGCAGTTCTTC. It specifies CASSLVQRGGYNEQFF.

V and J are TRBV6-6 and TRBJ2-4; D gene uncertain. Trimming removed 8 bases at V and 6 bases at J, with 17 bases between. Looked up from germline, CDR1 is MNHNY and CDR2 is SVGAGI (reference sequence). This CDR3 is built from 14 residues. This CDR3 is CASSQRGQANIQYF. In nucleotides, the CDR3 is TGTGCCAGCTCTCAAAGAGGCCAAGCAAACATTCAGTACTTC.

The chain couples TRBV11-2 to TRBJ1-2; D ambiguous. Germline V gene lookup returns CDR1 SGHAT and CDR2 FQNNGV. V lost 1 base to trimming and J lost 4 bases, with 13 bases between them. The CDR3 is 15 amino acids. The CDR3, as DNA: TGTGCCAGCAGCTTAGTTGCGGGAACGAGCTATGGCTACACCTTC. This sequence encodes CASSLVAGTSYGYTF.

This clone was seen a few times. The chain has TRBV27 and TRBJ2-5, with D unclear. V lost 0 bases, J lost 3 bases, and 11 bases lay in between. Germline-derived CDR1 and CDR2 are MNHEY and SMNVEV (reference sequence). This CDR3 spans 15 amino acids. CDR3: CASSLSFPREETQYF. CDR3 nucleotide sequence: TGTGCCAGCAGTTTATCGTTTCCTCGAGAAGAGACCCAGTACTTC.

For the CDR3, the DNA is TGTGCCAGCAGTTTAGCTGGGGCCGAGCAGTACTTC. Protein sequence: CASSLAGAEQYF. This chain joins TRBV27 and TRBJ2-7; perhaps TRBD1 as D (5 bases). The CDR3 totals 12 residues. Germline CDR1 reads MNHEY; CDR2 reads SMNVEV (reference sequence). V lost 2 bases, J lost 6 bases, and 8 bases lay in between.

The chain joins TRBV28 to TRBJ1-4, with D perhaps TRBD1 (6 bases). The CDR3 length is 15 residues. Trimming removed 10 bases from V and 6 bases from J, with 21 bases in between. CDR1 and CDR2 from the germline V gene are MDHEN and SYDVKM. This chain's CDR3 is CAIQSGTRGDEKLFF. The CDR3 coding sequence is TGTGCCATCCAATCCGGGACACGAGGGGATGAAAAACTGTTTTTT.

CDR3 in amino acids: CASSQLATGALDTIYF. CDR3 nucleotides: TGCGCCAGCAGCCAATTGGCGACAGGGGCTTTGGACACCATATATTTT. This chain connects TRBV4-1 to TRBJ1-3; the match to TRBD1 covers 8 bases. The CDR3 spans 16 residues. V lost 2 bases, J lost 8 bases, and 11 bases stayed unmatched. Germline assignment: CDR1 MGHRA and CDR2 YSYEKL.

The V call is TRBV2, the J call TRBJ2-7; D uncertain. Germline CDR1 is SNHLY and CDR2 is FYNNEI. The CDR3 spans 12 residues. V was trimmed by 2 bases and J by 4 bases, leaving 6 bases between them. The CDR3 is CASSERFYEQYF. The CDR3 region has the DNA TGTGCCAGCAGTGAACGTTTTTACGAGCAGTACTTC.

J is TRBJ2-2 and V is TRBV19; TRBD2 aligns across 7 bases. The CDR3 runs to 14 residues. Trimming cost V 3 bases and J 6 bases; bases outside gene matches: 4. The germline gives CDR1 LNHDA, CDR2 SQIVND (reference sequence). The CDR3 region is CASSILGGAGELFF. The CDR3, as DNA: TGTGCCAGTAGTATTCTGGGGGGGGCCGGGGAGCTGTTTTTT.

V and J are TRBV4-1 and TRBJ1-5; D gene ambiguous. Trimming left V 0 bases short and J 7 bases short, with 19 bases between. CDR3 length: 17 amino acids. Germline CDR1 is MGHRA and CDR2 is YSYEKL. The CDR3 loop is CASSQEHLEKTGQPQHF. The CDR3 DNA sequence: TGCGCCAGCAGCCAAGAACATCTCGAAAAAACGGGGCAGCCCCAGCATTTT.

The chain joins TRBV27 to TRBJ2-3, with D uncertain. The CDR3 is 17 residues long. Germline V gene data show CDR1 as MNHEY and CDR2 as SMNVEV (reference sequence). V lost 6 bases, J lost 0 bases, and 19 bases lay in between. Here the CDR3 DNA reads TGTGCCAGCAGCCTAGACGGTGCCCCAACTAGCACAGATACGCAGTATTTT. Encoded protein: CASSLDGAPTSTDTQYF.

CDR3: CASSPWGGDTQYF. The CDR3 DNA reads as TGTGCCAGCAGCCCGTGGGGGGGAGATACGCAGTATTTT. The V call is TRBV11-2, the J call TRBJ2-3; 7 bases fit TRBD2. Germline V gene sequence: CDR1 SGHAT, CDR2 FQNNGV. The CDR3 contains 13 residues. V lost 5 bases and J lost 5; bases outside the gene matches: 4.

This rearrangement joins TRBV4-1 to TRBJ1-5; no definite D call. Germline V gene sequence: CDR1 MGHRA, CDR2 YSYEKL. The V and J ends lost 0 bases and 3 bases respectively, with 9 bases between them. The CDR3 is 15 amino acids. CDR3: CASSQDNQINQPQHF. In DNA, the CDR3 is TGCGCCAGCAGCCAAGATAACCAGATCAATCAGCCCCAGCATTTT.

This chain links TRBV19 with TRBJ1-1; D is uncertain. V lost 3 bases and J 1 base, leaving 6 bases between the germline ends. This CDR3 contains 13 residues. Germline CDR1 and CDR2: LNHDA and SQIVND (reference sequence). The CDR3 nucleotides read TGTGCCAGTAGTATTGAGGGGAACACTGAAGCTTTCTTT. Residues: CASSIEGNTEAFF.